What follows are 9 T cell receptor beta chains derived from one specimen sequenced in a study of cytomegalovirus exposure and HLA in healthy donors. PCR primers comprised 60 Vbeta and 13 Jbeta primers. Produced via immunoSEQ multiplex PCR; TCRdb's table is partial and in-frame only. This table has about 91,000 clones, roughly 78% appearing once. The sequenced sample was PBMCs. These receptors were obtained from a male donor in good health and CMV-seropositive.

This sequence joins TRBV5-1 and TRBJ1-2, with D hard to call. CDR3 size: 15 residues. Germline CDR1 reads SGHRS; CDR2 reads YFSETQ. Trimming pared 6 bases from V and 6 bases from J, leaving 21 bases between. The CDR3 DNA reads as TGCGCCAGCACCCCAAGGCCGGCCCTAGCAGATGGCTACACCTTC. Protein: CASTPRPALADGYTF.

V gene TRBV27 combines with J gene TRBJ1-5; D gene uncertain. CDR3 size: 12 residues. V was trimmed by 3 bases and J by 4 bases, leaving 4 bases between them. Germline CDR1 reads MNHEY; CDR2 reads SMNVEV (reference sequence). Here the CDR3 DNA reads TGTGCCAGCAGTTTCCCTAATCAGCCCCAGCATTTT. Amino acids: CASSFPNQPQHF.

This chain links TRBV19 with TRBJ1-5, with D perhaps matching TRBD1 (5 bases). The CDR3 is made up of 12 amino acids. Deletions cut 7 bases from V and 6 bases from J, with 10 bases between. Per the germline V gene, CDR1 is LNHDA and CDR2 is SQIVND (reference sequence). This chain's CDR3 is CASMGRSQPQHF. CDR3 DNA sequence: TGTGCCAGTATGGGGCGGAGTCAGCCCCAGCATTTT.

In DNA, the CDR3 is TGTGCCAGTAGTGCCAGGGCAACCAATCAGCCCCAGCATTTT. This sequence encodes CASSARATNQPQHF. V usage is TRBV19 and J usage is TRBJ1-5, with D possibly TRBD1 on 5 matching bases. CDR3 length: 14 amino acids. In germline, CDR1 is LNHDA, CDR2 SQIVND (reference sequence). Trimming removed 5 bases at V and 3 bases at J, with 11 bases between.

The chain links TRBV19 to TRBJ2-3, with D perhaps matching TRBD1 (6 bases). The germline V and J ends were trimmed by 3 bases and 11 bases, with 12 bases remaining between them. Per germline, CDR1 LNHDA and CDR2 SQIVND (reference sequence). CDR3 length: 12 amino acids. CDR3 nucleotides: TGTGCCAGTAGTATTTGGACAGAGGAGCAGTATTTT. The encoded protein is CASSIWTEEQYF.

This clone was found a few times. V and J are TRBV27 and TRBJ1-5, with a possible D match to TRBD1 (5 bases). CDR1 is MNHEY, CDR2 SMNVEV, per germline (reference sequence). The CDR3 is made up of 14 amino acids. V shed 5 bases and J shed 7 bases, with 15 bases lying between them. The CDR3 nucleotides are TGTGCCAGCAGTCCCGTCGGGGGAGGCCAGCCCCAGCATTTT. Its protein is CASSPVGGGQPQHF.

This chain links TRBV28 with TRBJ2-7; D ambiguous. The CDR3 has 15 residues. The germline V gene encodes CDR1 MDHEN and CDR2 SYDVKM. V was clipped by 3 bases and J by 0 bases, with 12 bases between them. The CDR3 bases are TGTGCCAGCAGTTTTCGAAACACGTTCTCCTACGAGCAGTACTTC. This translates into CASSFRNTFSYEQYF.

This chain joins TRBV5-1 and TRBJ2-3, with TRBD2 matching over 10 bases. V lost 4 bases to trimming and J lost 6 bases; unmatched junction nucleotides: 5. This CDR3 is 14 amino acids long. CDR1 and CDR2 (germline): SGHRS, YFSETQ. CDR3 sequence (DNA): TGCGCCAGCAGCGGAGCGGGGGGGTACGATACGCAGTATTTT. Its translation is CASSGAGGYDTQYF.

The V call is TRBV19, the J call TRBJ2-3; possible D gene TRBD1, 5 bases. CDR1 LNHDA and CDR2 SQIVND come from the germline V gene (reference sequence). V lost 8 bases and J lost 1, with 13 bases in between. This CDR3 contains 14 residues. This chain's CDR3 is CASAPVRGTDTQYF. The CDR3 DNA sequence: TGTGCCAGTGCCCCGGTCAGGGGCACAGATACGCAGTATTTT.